These 4 T cell receptor beta chains came from one sample sequenced in a study of Tregs in tolerant kidney transplant recipients. TCRdb keeps only in-frame clones here, not all; method: immunoSEQ multiplex PCR. The sample holds 60,000 to 70,000 clones, roughly 92% seen once. The specimen comprised CD8+ T cells from blood, sampled before the transplant. These receptors came from a human donor who received a combined kidney and bone marrow transplant.

The chain recombines TRBV4-1 with TRBJ1-2; D not certain. The V end lost 5 bases, the J end lost 0 bases, and 13 bases lay between the germline ends. The CDR3 runs to 15 residues. Germline CDR1 and CDR2: MGHRA and YSYEKL. CDR3 DNA sequence: TGCGCCAGCAGCGGACGGACGGGGTCTAACTATGGCTACACCTTC. Encoded protein: CASSGRTGSNYGYTF.

The V gene is TRBV7-9, the J gene TRBJ2-5, with D perhaps matching TRBD2 (5 bases). Trimming took off 2 bases at V and 4 bases at J, with 8 bases between the two ends. CDR3 length equals 13 residues. Germline-derived CDR1 and CDR2 are SEHNR and FQNEAQ (reference sequence). The CDR3 DNA follows: TGTGCCAGCAGCTTATTAGGGAGAGAGACCCAGTACTTC. Translating it yields CASSLLGRETQYF.

This chain uses TRBV5-6 with TRBJ1-2; D possibly corresponds to TRBD1 (5 bases). Trimming removed 0 bases at V and 7 bases at J, with 13 bases between. The CDR3 loop spans 14 amino acids. Germline V CDR1 and CDR2: SGHDT, YYEEEE. The CDR3 nucleotides are TGTGCCAGCAGCTTGGAAATCCGGGACTCTGGCTACACCTTC. It is translated as CASSLEIRDSGYTF.

This chain connects TRBV7-9 to TRBJ1-4, with 7 bases aligning to TRBD1. The CDR3 is 14 residues long. V was clipped by 0 bases and J by 8 bases; unmatched bases: 3. Germline CDR1 SEHNR, CDR2 FQNEAQ (reference sequence). The CDR3 sequence is CASSLAWDSEKLFF. CDR3 sequence (DNA): TGTGCCAGCAGCTTAGCCTGGGACAGCGAAAAACTGTTTTTT.